This T cell receptor beta chain was captured by sequencing in a study of blood T cell repertoires in COVID-19. Turning to the study itself: The study drew acute and convalescent COVID-19 samples from the United States, Italy and Spain.

Assay used: immunoSEQ multiplex PCR; TCRdb lists only in-frame clones, some missing. The data show tens of thousands of clones, 86% seen once. Losses at the gene ends were 4 bases for V and 8 bases for J; bases not matched to a gene: 9. From germline, CDR1 is SGHRS and CDR2 YFSETQ. The CDR3 is 14 residues long. The TCR was taken from a man aged 40-49 years with acute or convalescent COVID-19. The chain joins TRBV5-1 to TRBJ1-2, with 9 positions matching TRBD1. The source material was peripheral blood. The CDR3 sequence: CASSLRDRVEGYTF. CDR3 nucleotides: TGCGCCAGCAGCCTCCGGGACAGGGTCGAGGGCTACACCTTC.